Listed below are T cell receptor beta chains from one sample, sequenced in a study of shared clonotypes between healthy human individuals. Profiling relied on immunoSEQ multiplex PCR, and the TCRdb table lists in-frame clones only, not all of them. Seen here are roughly 650,000 clones, 95% to 97% observed once, and the top ten hold roughly 0.1%. The specimen sequenced was naive CD8+ T cells sorted from blood. The receptors derive from a woman under 40 in good health. Both conserved end residues are part of each CDR3. D genes are given only for firm matches. Some rows have no size entry. The others give once, few or many, or a class for an expanded clone.

D gene | J gene | clone size | V gene | CDR3 DNA | CDR3 protein
TRBD2 | TRBJ2-5 | - | TRBV5-4 | TGTGCCAGCAGCGGGACTAGCGGGAGGGCCCAAGAGACCCAGTACTTC | CASSGTSGRAQETQYF
TRBD2 | TRBJ2-1 | - | TRBV19 | TGTGCCAGTAGTAGTGCTCTAGCGGGAGACGCCTACAATGAGCAGTTCTTC | CASSSALAGDAYNEQFF
- | TRBJ2-3 | - | TRBV6-6 | TGTGCCAGCAGAACAGGGTTAGATACGCAGTATTTT | CASRTGLDTQYF
- | TRBJ1-1 | - | TRBV5-4 | TGTGCCAGCAGCCCCGTGAACTCGGGGGAAGCTTTCTTT | CASSPVNSGEAFF
TRBD2 | TRBJ2-3 | - | TRBV4-1 | TGCGCCAGCAGCCGCCTAGCGGGAGGGCCCACAGATACGCAGTATTTT | CASSRLAGGPTDTQYF
- | TRBJ2-7 | - | TRBV28 | TGTGCCAGCAGTTCAGAGAACTACGAGCAGTACTTC | CASSSENYEQYF
- | TRBJ1-3 | - | TRBV6-5 | TGTGCCAGCAGCCGTGACAGACACTCTGGAAACACCATATATTTT | CASSRDRHSGNTIYF
TRBD2 | TRBJ2-5 | once | TRBV4-1 | TGCGCCAGCAGCCAAGACCCGGGACTAGCGGGAGATCTGGAGACCCAGTACTTC | CASSQDPGLAGDLETQYF
TRBD2 | TRBJ2-7 | once | TRBV27 | TGTGCCAGCAGTCCACTCACTAGCGGGAGGGCCTACGAGCAGTACTTC | CASSPLTSGRAYEQYF
TRBD2 | TRBJ2-1 | - | TRBV6-5 | TGTGCCAGCAGTTACGGGACTAGCGGCTACAATGAGCAGTTCTTC | CASSYGTSGYNEQFF
TRBD1 | TRBJ1-1 | - | TRBV27 | TGTGCCAGCAGTTCCGTACAGGGGCACACTGAAGCTTTCTTT | CASSSVQGHTEAFF
TRBD2 | TRBJ2-1 | - | TRBV27 | TGTGCCAGCCAGACTAGCCGAGACCCCTACAATGAGCAGTTCTTC | CASQTSRDPYNEQFF
- | TRBJ1-5 | - | TRBV28 | TGTGCCAGCAGTTACCAGAGGGCCAGCGTACAACATTTT | CASSYQRASVQHF
- | TRBJ2-3 | once | TRBV4-1 | TGCGCCAGCAGCCAGCTTCACTGGGTTCTCGGGACAGATACGCAGTATTTT | CASSQLHWVLGTDTQYF
TRBD2 | TRBJ2-1 | once | TRBV7-9 | TGTGCCAGCAGCTTAGGGATTAGCGGGATGGATGAGCAGTTCTTC | CASSLGISGMDEQFF
- | TRBJ2-2 | few | TRBV4-2 | TGTGCCAGCAGCCAAGCTGACACCGACACCGGGGAGCTGTTTTTT | CASSQADTDTGELFF
- | TRBJ2-2 | - | TRBV29-1 | TGCAGCGTTGTTGAGGGGTCCGGGGAGCTGTTTTTT | CSVVEGSGELFF
- | TRBJ2-5 | - | TRBV7-7 | TGTGCCAGCAGCTTAGCCGAATCCCTAGGGCTCCAAGAGACCCAGTACTTC | CASSLAESLGLQETQYF
- | TRBJ2-2 | - | TRBV5-4 | TGTGCCAGCAGCTACTCCTGGGGCCTGAAAACGAACACCGGGGAGCTGTTTTTT | CASSYSWGLKTNTGELFF
TRBD1 | TRBJ1-5 | - | TRBV7-8 | TGTGCCAGCAGCGAGGGACAGGGTAGGTTTCAGCCCCAGCATTTT | CASSEGQGRFQPQHF
- | TRBJ2-7 | - | TRBV5-4 | TGTGCCAGCAGCCTGGGGGGCGAGCAGTACTTC | CASSLGGEQYF
- | TRBJ2-6 | - | TRBV28 | TGTGCCAGCCGTAGACAGGATTGGGCCAACGTCCTGACTTTC | CASRRQDWANVLTF
TRBD2 | TRBJ2-1 | - | TRBV2 | TGTGCCAGCCTAGCGGGGAGTGGGGCCGAGGAGCAGTTCTTC | CASLAGSGAEEQFF
TRBD2 | TRBJ2-7 | - | TRBV5-1 | TGCGCCAGCAGCCCGGGACTAGCGGGAGGGAACTCCTACGAGCAGTACTTC | CASSPGLAGGNSYEQYF
- | TRBJ2-5 | once | TRBV2 | TGTGCCAGCAGTGAAGGTGTGGTAGGAACGGAGACCCAGTACTTC | CASSEGVVGTETQYF
- | TRBJ1-1 | - | TRBV15 | TGTGCCACCAGCCCTGGGGGCTCGGGAACTGAAGCTTTCTTT | CATSPGGSGTEAFF
TRBD1 | TRBJ2-7 | - | TRBV6-5 | TGTGCCAGCAGTTACTCGATTGGGACAGCGACCTACGAGCAGTACTTC | CASSYSIGTATYEQYF
TRBD2 | TRBJ2-1 | - | TRBV5-1 | TGCGCCAGCAGCCGGACTAGCGGGACTTACAATGAGCAGTTCTTC | CASSRTSGTYNEQFF
TRBD2 | TRBJ2-1 | - | TRBV10-1 | TGCGCCAGCAGTGTACTAGCGGGAGGGCCGGATGAGCAGTTCTTC | CASSVLAGGPDEQFF
- | TRBJ2-5 | - | TRBV6-5 | TGTGCCAGCAGTTACAGACCCACCAGGGGGGCCCAGTACTTC | CASSYRPTRGAQYF
TRBD1 | TRBJ1-1 | - | TRBV10-2 | TGCGCCAGCCTACTGACAGGGGCTAACACTGAAGCTTTCTTT | CASLLTGANTEAFF
- | TRBJ1-3 | - | TRBV11-2 | TGTGCCAGCAGCTTTAGGCCCGACGGGGTCGGAAACACCATATATTTT | CASSFRPDGVGNTIYF
- | TRBJ2-5 | - | TRBV4-1 | TGCGCCAGCAGCCAAGTACCCCAAGAGACCCAGTACTTC | CASSQVPQETQYF
- | TRBJ1-5 | once | TRBV4-1 | TGCGCCAGCAGCCAGGTCAGGGACTTTAGCAATCAGCCCCAGCATTTT | CASSQVRDFSNQPQHF
- | TRBJ2-7 | - | TRBV9 | TGTGCCAGCAGCGTAGCTCCATCCTACGAGCAGTACTTC | CASSVAPSYEQYF
- | TRBJ1-1 | - | TRBV19 | TGTGCCAGTAGTATAGCCTTGGGAGGGACTGAAGCTTTCTTT | CASSIALGGTEAFF
- | TRBJ2-2 | - | TRBV11-3 | TGTGCCAGCAGAGATAGGGACACCGGGGAGCTGTTTTTT | CASRDRDTGELFF
- | TRBJ1-3 | - | TRBV2 | TGTGCCAGCAGTGGGACCGCCGACTACTCTGGAAACACCATATATTTT | CASSGTADYSGNTIYF
- | TRBJ2-3 | - | TRBV29-1 | TGCAGCGTTGCGGAGTTTAGGGTAACAGATACGCAGTATTTT | CSVAEFRVTDTQYF
TRBD1 | TRBJ1-3 | once | TRBV27 | TGTGCCAGCAGTGCCAGACAGGGCCCCTCTGGAAACACCATATATTTT | CASSARQGPSGNTIYF
- | TRBJ2-7 | - | TRBV27 | TGTGCCAGCAGTTCTAGTGCCTACGAGCAGTACTTC | CASSSSAYEQYF
TRBD2 | TRBJ2-7 | - | TRBV27 | TGTGCCAGCAGTTTCAGCCCTAGCGGGGCCTACGAGCAGTACTTC | CASSFSPSGAYEQYF
TRBD1 | TRBJ2-7 | - | TRBV7-9 | TGTGCCAGCAGCTTAGAGTCAGGGGGCTTCTACGAGCAGTACTTC | CASSLESGGFYEQYF
- | TRBJ2-1 | - | TRBV15 | TGTGCCACCAGCATGGATTACAATGAGCAGTTCTTC | CATSMDYNEQFF
- | TRBJ2-7 | - | TRBV27 | TGTGCCAGCAGTTTATCGGGGGCCTCCTACGAGCAGTACTTC | CASSLSGASYEQYF
TRBD2 | TRBJ2-7 | - | TRBV10-2 | TGCGCCAGCGAGGGACTAGACGAGCAGTACTTC | CASEGLDEQYF
- | TRBJ1-2 | few | TRBV5-6 | TGTGCCAGCAGCTACAACCTGGGTTCTAACTATGGCTACACCTTC | CASSYNLGSNYGYTF
TRBD2 | TRBJ2-7 | - | TRBV5-6 | TGTGCCAGCAGCTCGGGAGGACACAGCTCCTACGAGCAGTACTTC | CASSSGGHSSYEQYF
TRBD2 | TRBJ2-1 | - | TRBV7-9 | TGTGCCAGCAGCGGGACTAGCGGGAGGGCGAGCTACAATGAGCAGTTCTTC | CASSGTSGRASYNEQFF
- | TRBJ2-1 | few | TRBV4-1 | TGCGCCAGCAGCCAAGGCTCGGGAGCATCCTACAATGAGCAGTTCTTC | CASSQGSGASYNEQFF
TRBD1 | TRBJ1-2 | - | TRBV27 | TGTGCCAGCAGACCCACCGGCGGGGCAGGGGGTTATGGCTACACCTTC | CASRPTGGAGGYGYTF
- | TRBJ2-5 | - | TRBV27 | TGTGCCAGCAGTTTGAAACGGGTGAATAAAGAGACCCAGTACTTC | CASSLKRVNKETQYF
TRBD2 | TRBJ2-3 | - | TRBV2 | TGTGCCAGCTACGTTCCCCTAGCGGGGTTGCTCGGGGATACGCAGTATTTT | CASYVPLAGLLGDTQYF
- | TRBJ1-1 | - | TRBV9 | TGTGCCAGCAGCGTAGGAGGGATGGGGACTGAAGCTTTCTTT | CASSVGGMGTEAFF
- | TRBJ1-2 | - | TRBV25-1 | TGTGCCAGCAGTGAAAATGGCAGGGCATATGCGGGGAACTATGGCTACACCTTC | CASSENGRAYAGNYGYTF
- | TRBJ2-1 | - | TRBV4-1 | TGCGCCAGCAGCCAAGTAGGGGGGGCAGGCAATGAGCAGTTCTTC | CASSQVGGAGNEQFF
TRBD1 | TRBJ2-6 | - | TRBV28 | TGTGCCAGCAGCTACACGACTCTGGGTTTCCTCGGACAGGGGGTCAGCTCTGGGGCCAACGTCCTGACTTTC | CASSYTTLGFLGQGVSSGANVLTF
- | TRBJ1-1 | - | TRBV5-1 | TGCGCCAGCAGCCCAGTTCCAATCTTGAACACTGAAGCTTTCTTT | CASSPVPILNTEAFF
TRBD1 | TRBJ2-5 | - | TRBV6-5 | TGTGCCAGCAGTTACTCCACAGGGGGAGATCAAGAGACCCAGTACTTC | CASSYSTGGDQETQYF
- | TRBJ1-5 | once | TRBV4-1 | TGCGCCAGCAGAGAAAATGGACGGAGCAATCAGCCCCAGCATTTT | CASRENGRSNQPQHF